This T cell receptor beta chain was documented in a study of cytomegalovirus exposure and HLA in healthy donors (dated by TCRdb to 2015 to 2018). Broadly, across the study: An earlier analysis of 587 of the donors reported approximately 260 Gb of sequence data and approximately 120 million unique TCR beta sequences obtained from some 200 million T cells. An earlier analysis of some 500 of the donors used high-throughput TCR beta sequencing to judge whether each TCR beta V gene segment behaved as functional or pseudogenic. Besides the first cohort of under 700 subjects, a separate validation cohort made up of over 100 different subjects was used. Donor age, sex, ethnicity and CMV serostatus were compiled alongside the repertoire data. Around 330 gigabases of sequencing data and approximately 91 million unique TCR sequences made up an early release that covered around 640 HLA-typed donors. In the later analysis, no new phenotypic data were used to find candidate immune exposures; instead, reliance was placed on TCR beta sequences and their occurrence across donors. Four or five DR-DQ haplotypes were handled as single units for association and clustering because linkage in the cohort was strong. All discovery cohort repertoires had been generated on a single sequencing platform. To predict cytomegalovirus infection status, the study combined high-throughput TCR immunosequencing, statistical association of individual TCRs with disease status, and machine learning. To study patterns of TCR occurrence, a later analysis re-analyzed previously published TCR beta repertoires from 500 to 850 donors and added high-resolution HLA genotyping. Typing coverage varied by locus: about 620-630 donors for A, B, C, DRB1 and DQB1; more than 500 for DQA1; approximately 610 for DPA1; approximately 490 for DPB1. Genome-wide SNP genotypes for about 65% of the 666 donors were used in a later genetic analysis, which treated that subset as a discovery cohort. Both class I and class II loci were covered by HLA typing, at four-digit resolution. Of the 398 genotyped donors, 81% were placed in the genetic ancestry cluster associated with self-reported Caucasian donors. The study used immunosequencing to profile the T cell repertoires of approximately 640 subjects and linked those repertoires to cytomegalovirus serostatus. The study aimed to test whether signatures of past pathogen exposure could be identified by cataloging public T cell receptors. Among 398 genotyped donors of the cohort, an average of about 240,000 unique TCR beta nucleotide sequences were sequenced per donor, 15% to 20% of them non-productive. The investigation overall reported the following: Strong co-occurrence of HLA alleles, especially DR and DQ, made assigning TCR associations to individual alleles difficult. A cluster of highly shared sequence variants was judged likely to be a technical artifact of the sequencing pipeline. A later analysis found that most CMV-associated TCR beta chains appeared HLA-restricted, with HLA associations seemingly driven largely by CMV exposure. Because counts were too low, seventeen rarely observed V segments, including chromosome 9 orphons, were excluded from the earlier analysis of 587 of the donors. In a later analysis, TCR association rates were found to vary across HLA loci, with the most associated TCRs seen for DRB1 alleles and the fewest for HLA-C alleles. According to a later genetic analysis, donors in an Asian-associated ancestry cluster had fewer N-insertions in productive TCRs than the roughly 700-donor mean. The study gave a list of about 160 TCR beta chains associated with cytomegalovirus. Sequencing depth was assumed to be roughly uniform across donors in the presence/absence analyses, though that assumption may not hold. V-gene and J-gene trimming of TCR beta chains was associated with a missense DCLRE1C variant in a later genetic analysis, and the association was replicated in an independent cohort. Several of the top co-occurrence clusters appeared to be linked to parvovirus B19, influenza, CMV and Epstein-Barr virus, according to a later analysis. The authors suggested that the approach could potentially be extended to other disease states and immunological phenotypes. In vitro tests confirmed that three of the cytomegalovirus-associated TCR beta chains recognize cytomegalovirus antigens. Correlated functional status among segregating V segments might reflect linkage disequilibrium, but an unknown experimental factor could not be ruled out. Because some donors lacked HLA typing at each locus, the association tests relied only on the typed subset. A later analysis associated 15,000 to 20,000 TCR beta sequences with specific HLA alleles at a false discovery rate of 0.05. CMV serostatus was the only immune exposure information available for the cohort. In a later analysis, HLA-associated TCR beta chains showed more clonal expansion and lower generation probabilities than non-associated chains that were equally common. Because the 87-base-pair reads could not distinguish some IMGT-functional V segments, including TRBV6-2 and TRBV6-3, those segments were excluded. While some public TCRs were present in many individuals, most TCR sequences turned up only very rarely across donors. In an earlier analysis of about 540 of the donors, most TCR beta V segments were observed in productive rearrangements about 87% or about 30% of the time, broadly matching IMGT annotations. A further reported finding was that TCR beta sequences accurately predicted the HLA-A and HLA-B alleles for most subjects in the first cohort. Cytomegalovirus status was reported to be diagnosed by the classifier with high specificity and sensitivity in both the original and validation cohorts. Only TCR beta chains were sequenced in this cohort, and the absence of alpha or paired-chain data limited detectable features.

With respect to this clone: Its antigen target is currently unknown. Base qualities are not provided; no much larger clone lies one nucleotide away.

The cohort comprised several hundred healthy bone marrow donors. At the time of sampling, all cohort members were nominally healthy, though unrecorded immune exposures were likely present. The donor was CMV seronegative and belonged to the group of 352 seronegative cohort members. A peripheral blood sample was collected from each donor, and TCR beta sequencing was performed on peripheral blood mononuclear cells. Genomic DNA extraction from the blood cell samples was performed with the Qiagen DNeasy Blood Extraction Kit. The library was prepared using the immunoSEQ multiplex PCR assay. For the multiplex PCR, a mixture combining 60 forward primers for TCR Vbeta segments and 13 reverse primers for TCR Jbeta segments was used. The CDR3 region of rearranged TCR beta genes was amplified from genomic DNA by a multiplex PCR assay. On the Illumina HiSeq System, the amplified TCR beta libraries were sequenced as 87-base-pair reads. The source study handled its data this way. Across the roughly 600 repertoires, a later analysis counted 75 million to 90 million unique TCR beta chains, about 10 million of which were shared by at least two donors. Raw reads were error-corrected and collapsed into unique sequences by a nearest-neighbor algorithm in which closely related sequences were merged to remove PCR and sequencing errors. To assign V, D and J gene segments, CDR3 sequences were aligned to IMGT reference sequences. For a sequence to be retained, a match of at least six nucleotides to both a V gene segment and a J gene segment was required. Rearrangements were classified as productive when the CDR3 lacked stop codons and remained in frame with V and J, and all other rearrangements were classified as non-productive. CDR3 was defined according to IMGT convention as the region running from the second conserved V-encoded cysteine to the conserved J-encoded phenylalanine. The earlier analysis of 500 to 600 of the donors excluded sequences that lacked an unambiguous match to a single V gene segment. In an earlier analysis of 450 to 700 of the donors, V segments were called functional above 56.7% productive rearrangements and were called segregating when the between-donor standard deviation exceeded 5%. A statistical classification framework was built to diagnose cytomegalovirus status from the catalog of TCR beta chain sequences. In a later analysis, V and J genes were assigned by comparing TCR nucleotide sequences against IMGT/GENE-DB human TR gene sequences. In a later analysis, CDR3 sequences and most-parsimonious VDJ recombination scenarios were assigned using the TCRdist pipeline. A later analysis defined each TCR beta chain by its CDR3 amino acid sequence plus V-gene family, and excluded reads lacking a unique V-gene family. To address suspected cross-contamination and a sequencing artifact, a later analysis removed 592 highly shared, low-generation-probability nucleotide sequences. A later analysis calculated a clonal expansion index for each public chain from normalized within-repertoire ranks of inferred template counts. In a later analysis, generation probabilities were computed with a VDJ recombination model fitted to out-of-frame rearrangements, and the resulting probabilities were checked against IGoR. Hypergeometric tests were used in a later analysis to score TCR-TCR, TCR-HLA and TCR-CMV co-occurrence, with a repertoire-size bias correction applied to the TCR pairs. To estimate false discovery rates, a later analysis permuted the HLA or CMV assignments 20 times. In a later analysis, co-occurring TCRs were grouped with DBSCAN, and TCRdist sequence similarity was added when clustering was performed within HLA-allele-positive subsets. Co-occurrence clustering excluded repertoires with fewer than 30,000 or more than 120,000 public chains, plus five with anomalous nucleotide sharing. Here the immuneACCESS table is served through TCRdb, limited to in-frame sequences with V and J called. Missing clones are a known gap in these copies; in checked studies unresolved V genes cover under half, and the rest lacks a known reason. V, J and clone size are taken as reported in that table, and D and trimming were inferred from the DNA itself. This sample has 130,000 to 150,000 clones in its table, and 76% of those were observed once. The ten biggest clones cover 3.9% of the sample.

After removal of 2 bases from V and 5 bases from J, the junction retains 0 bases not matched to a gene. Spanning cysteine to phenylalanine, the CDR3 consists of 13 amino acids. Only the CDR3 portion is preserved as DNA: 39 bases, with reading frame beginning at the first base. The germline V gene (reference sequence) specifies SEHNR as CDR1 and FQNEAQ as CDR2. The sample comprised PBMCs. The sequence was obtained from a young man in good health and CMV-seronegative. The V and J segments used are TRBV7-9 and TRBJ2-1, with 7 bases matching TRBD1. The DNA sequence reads TGTGCCAGCAGCTTACAGGGGGACAATGAGCAGTTCTTC. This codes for CASSLQGDNEQFF. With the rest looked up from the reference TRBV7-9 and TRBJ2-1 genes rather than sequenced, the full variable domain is DTGVSQNPRHKITKRGQNVTFRCDPISEHNRLYWYRQTLGQGPEFLTYFQNEAQLEKSRLLSDRFSAERPKGSFSTLEIQRTEQGDSAMYLCASSLQGDNEQFFGPGTRLTVL.